The entry that follows covers one T cell receptor (beta chain) sequence. The data belong to a study of blood T cell repertoires in COVID-19. Assay used: immunoSEQ multiplex PCR; TCRdb lists only in-frame clones, some missing. The sample holds approximately 230,000 clones, 75% to 90% seen once. V lost 0 bases and J lost 5, with 12 bases in between. Germline values: CDR1 SGHTA, CDR2 FQGTGA. This CDR3 contains 15 residues. The source of this sequence is a woman aged 25 to 45 with acute COVID-19. The source material was PBMCs or T cells enriched from blood (not recorded which). This sequence joins TRBV7-3 and TRBJ2-3; the D gene is possibly TRBD1 (5 bases). This CDR3 reads CASSLTPGSGDTQYF. In DNA, the CDR3 is TGTGCCAGCAGCTTAACCCCAGGGTCAGGAGATACGCAGTATTTT. Full variable domain (rest looked up from reference TRBV7-3 and TRBJ2-3): GAGVSQTPSNKVTEKGKYVELRCDPISGHTALYWYRQSLGQGPEFLIYFQGTGAADDSGLPNDRFFAVRPEGSVSTLKIQRTERGDSAVYLCASSLTPGSGDTQYFGPGTRLTVL.